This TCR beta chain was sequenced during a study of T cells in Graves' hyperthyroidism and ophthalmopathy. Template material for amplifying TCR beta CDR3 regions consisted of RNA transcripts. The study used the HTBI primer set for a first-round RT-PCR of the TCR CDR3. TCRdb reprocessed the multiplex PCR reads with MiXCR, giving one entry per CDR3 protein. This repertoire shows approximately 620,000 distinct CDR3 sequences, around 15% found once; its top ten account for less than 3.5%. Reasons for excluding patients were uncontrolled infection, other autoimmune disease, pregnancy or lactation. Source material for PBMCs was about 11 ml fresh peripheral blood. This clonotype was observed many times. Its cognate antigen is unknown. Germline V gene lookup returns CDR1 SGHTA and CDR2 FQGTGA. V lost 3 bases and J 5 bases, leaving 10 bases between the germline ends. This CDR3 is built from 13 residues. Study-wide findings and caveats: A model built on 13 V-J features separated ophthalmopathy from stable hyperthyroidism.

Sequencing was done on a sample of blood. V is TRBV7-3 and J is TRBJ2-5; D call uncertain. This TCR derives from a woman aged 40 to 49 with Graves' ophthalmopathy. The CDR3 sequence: CASSLTITETQYF. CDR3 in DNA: TGTGCCAGCAGCTTGACGATAACGGAGACCCAGTACTTC. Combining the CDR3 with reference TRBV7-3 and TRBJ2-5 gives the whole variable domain GAGVSQTPSNKVTEKGKYVELRCDPISGHTALYWYRQSLGQGPEFLIYFQGTGAADDSGLPNDRFFAVRPEGSVSTLKIQRTERGDSAVYLCASSLTITETQYFGPGTRLLVL.